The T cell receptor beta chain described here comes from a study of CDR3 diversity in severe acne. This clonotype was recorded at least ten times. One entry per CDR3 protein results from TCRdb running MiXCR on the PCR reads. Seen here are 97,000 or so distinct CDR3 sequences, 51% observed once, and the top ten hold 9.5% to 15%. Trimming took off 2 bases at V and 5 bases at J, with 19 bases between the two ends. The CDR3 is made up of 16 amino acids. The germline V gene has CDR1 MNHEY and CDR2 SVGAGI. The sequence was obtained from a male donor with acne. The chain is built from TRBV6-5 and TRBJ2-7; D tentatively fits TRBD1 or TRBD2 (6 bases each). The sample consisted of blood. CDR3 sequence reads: CASSYGGGRPLHEQYV. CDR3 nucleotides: TGTGCCAGCAGTTACGGTGGGGGGCGCCCCCTGCACGAGCAGTACGTC.